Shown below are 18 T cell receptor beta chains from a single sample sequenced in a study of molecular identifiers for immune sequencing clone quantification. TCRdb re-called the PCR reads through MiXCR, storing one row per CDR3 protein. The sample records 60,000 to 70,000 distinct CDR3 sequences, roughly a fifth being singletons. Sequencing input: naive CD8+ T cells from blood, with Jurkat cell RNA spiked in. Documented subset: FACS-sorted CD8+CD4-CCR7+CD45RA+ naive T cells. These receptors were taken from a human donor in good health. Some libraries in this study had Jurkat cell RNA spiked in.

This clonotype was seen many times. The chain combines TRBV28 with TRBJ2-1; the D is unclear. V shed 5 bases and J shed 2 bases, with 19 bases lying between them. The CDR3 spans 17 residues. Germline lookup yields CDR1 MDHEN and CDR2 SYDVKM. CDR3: CASSQTRWFGAYNEQFF. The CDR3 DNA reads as TGTGCCAGCAGTCAGACTCGATGGTTCGGCGCCTACAATGAGCAGTTCTTC.

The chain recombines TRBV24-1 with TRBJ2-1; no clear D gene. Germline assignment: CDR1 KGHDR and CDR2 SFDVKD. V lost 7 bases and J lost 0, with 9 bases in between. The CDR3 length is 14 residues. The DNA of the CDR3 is TGTGCCACCAGCGCAATGAGCTCCTACAATGAGCAGTTCTTC. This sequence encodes CATSAMSSYNEQFF.

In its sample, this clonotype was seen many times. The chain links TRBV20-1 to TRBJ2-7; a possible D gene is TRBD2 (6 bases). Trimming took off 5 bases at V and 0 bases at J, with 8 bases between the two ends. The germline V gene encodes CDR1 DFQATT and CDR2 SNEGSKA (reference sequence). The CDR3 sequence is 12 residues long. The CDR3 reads CSAAGLSYEQYF. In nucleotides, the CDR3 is TGCAGTGCTGCGGGACTCTCCTACGAGCAGTACTTC.

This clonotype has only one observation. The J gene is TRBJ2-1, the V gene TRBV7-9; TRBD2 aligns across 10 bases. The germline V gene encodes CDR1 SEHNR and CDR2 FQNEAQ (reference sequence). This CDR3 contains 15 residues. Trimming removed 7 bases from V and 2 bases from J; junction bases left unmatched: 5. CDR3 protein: CASNILAGAYNEQFF. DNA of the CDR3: TGTGCCAGCAACATCCTAGCGGGGGCCTACAATGAGCAGTTCTTC.

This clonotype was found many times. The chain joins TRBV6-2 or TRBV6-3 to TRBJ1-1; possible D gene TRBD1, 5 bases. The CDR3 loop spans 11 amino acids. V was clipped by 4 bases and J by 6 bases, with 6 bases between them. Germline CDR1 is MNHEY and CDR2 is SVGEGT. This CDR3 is CASSWGAEAFF. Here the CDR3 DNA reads TGTGCCAGCAGTTGGGGCGCTGAAGCTTTCTTT.

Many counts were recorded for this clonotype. CDR3 amino acids: CSAFGLADNNEQFF. CDR3 nucleotide sequence: TGCAGTGCCTTTGGACTAGCGGATAACAATGAGCAGTTCTTC. V and J are TRBV20-1 and TRBJ2-1; the match to TRBD2 covers 10 bases. Germline-derived CDR1 and CDR2 are DFQATT and SNEGSKA (reference sequence). V gave up 6 bases and J gave up 5 bases; unmatched junction bases: 7. This CDR3 spans 14 amino acids.

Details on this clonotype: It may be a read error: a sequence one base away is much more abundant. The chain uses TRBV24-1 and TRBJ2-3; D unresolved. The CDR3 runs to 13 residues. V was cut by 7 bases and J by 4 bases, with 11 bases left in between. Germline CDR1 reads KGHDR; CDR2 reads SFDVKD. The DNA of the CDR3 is TGTGCCACCAGACATGGGGATGCAGATACGCAGTATTTT. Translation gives CATRHGDADTQYF.

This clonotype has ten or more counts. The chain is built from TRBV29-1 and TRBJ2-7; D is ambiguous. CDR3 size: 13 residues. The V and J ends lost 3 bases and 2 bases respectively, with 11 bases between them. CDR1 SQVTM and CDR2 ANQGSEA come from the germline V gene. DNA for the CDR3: TGCAGCGTTGACTGGTACGGAACCTACGAGCAGTACTTC. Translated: CSVDWYGTYEQYF.

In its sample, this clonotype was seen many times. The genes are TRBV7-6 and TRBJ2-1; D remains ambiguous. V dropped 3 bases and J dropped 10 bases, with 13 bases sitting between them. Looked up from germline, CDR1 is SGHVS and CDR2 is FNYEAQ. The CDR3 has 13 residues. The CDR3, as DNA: TGTGCCAGCAGCTTTGCTCAGAGTGGAGAGCAGTTCTTC. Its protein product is CASSFAQSGEQFF.

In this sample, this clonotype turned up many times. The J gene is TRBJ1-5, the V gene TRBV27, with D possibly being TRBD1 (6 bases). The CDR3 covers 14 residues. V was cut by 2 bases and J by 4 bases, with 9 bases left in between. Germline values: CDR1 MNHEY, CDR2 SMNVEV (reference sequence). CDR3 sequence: CASSLQGLNQPQHF. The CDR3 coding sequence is TGTGCCAGCAGTTTACAGGGGTTAAATCAGCCCCAGCATTTT.

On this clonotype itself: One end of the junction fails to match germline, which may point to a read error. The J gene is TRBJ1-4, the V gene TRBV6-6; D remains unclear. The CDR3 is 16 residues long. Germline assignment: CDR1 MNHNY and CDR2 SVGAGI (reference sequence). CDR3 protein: CASSARPPATNERLFF. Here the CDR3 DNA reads TGTGCCAGCAGTGCCCGTCCGCCCGCAACTAATGAAAGACTGTTTTTT.

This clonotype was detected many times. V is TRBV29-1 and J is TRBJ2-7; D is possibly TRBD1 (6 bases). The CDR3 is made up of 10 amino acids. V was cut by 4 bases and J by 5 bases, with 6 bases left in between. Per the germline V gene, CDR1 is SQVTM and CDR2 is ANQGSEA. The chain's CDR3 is CSVAGDEQYF. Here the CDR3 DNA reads TGCAGCGTTGCAGGGGACGAGCAGTACTTC.

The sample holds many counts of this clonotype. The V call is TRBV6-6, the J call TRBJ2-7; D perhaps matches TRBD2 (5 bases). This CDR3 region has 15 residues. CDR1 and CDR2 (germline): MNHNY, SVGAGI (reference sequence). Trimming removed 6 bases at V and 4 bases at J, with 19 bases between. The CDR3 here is CASRLGSSTWYEQYF. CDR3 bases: TGTGCCAGCAGATTAGGGAGCTCGACTTGGTACGAGCAGTACTTC.

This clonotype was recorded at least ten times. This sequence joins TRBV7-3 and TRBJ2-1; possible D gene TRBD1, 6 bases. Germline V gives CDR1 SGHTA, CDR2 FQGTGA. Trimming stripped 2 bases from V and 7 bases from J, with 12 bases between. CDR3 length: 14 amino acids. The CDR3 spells CASSLLGADNEQFF. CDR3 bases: TGTGCCAGCAGCTTACTGGGGGCGGATAATGAGCAGTTCTTC.

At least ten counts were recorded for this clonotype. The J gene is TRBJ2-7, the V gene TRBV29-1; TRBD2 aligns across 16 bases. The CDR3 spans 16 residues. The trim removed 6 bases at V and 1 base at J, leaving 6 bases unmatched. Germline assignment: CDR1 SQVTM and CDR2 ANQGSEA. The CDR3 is CSVLGLAGGISYEQYF. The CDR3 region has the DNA TGCAGCGTCCTGGGACTAGCGGGAGGGATTTCCTACGAGCAGTACTTC.

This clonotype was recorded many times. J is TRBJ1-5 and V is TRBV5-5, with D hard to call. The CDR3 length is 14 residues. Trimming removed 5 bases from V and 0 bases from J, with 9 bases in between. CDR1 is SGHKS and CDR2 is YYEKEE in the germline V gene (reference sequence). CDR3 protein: CASSFRYSNQPQHF. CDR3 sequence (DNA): TGTGCCAGCAGTTTCCGATATAGCAATCAGCCCCAGCATTTT.

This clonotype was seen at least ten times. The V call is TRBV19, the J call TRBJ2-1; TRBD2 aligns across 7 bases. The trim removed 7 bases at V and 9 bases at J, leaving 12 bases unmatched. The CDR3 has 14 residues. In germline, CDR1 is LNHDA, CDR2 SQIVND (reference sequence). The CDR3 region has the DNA TGTGCCAGTACCCCCCTGGCGGGAGAGAGTGAGCAGTTCTTC. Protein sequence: CASTPLAGESEQFF.

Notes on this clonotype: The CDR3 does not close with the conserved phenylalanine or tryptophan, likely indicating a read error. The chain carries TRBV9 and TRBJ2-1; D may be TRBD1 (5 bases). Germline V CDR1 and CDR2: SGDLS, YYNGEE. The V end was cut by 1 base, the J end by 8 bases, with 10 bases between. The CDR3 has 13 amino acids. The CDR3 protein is CASSVLGAHEQFS. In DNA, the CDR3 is TGTGCCAGCAGCGTATTAGGGGCCCATGAGCAGTTCTCC.